This TCR beta chain was sequenced for a study of blood T cell repertoires in COVID-19. Original processing methods: Reference gene primer amplification gave nucleated cell count estimates. Method: immunoSEQ multiplex PCR; TCRdb's copy keeps in-frame clones and lacks some. Clone size and the V and J calls come from that table; the DNA yielded D and trimming. There are hundreds of thousands of clones in the sample; roughly 86% occur only once, and 3.5% to 4% lies in the top ten. The germline CDR1 and CDR2 sequences are SGHVS and FQNEAQ. This CDR3 contains 15 residues. V was shortened by 5 bases and J by 8 bases, with 18 bases between the two germline ends.

The V gene is TRBV7-8, the J gene TRBJ1-4; a weak D match, TRBD1 (6 bases). Sequences were obtained from PBMCs or T cells enriched from blood (not recorded which). The clonotype comes from a woman aged 25-40 years with acute COVID-19. The CDR3 here is CASSTRPGTNEKLFF. CDR3 nucleotide sequence: TGTGCCAGCAGCACACGACCCGGGACAAACGAAAAACTGTTTTTT.